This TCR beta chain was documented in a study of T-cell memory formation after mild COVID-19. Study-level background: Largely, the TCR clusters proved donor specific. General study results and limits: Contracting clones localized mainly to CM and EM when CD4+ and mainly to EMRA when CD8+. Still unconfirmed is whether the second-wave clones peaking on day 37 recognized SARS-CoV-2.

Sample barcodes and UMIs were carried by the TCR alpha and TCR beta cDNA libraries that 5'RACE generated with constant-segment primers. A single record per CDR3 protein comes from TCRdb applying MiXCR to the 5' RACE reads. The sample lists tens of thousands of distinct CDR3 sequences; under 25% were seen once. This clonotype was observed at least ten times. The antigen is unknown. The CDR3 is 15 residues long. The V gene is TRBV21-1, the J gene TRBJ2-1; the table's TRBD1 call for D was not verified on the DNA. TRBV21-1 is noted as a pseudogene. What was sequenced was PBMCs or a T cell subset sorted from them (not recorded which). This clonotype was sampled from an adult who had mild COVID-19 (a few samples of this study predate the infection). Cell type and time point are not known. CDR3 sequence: CASSKAGQGPNEQFF. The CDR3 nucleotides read TGTGCCAGCAGCAAAGCGGGACAGGGCCCCAATGAGCAGTTCTTC.